Described below is a single T cell receptor (beta chain) sequence and its context. This clone was observed a few times. Its antigen is currently not known. Base qualities are missing; no much larger clone stands one base away. The sample is drawn from a study of resident and recirculating memory T cells in vitiligo (dated 2018 in TCRdb). Broadly, across the study: The study took epidermis from shave biopsies of two lesional and two nonlesional sites, plus PBMCs, from each of 3 stable vitiligo patients for TCR beta sequencing. Samples were homogenized without cell sorting just before genomic DNA extraction with the Qiagen DNeasy Blood & Tissue Kit. The human TCR beta sequencing was designed to test whether specific clones found in lesional vitiligo skin differed from the clones found in nonlesional skin and in blood.

CDR1 and CDR2, per the germline V gene, are SQVTM and ANQGSEA. Including cysteine and phenylalanine, the CDR3 has 13 amino acids. The retained sequence is limited to the CDR3, 39 bases, with the frame set at the first base. Relative to germline, V is missing 7 bases and J is missing 6 bases, with 7 bases of the junction outside any gene match. General findings and caveats noted by the study authors: No single dominant TCR clone was found, and clonality differed from one vitiligo lesion to another. TCR sequences were not conserved across biopsy sites or patients, suggesting that different T cell clones infiltrate different lesions, described as private specificity. Working out how much the T cell clones identified in the vitiligo lesions and the human Trm versus Tcm pools each contribute will require future mechanistic studies. Overlap and correlation analysis showed no significant repertoire overlap between biopsies except for each lesion with itself, even within a single patient.

TCR beta chains were amplified from genomic DNA using the immunoSEQ hsTCRB kit. The immunoSEQ service sequenced the TCR beta libraries on an Illumina MiSeq instrument. In the source study's methods: Repertoire data were analyzed using the immunoSEQ Analyzer. TCRdb retrieved this table from immuneACCESS and kept in-frame rearrangements only. Not all clones are present; in checked studies, unresolved V genes account for under half, and no reason is known for the remainder. V, J and clone size are taken as reported in that table, and D and trimming were inferred from the DNA itself. This sample has 40,000 to 50,000 clones in its table, and approximately 91% of those were observed once. The ten largest make up 4.5% of the sample. Vitiligo was considered stable when no change in lesions had been observed over the previous 6 months. To count as stable, patients also needed to show no confetti depigmentation, which is a clinical sign of active vitiligo. Anyone who had been treated within the previous three months was excluded from the study. Ficoll density gradient centrifugation was used to isolate PBMCs from heparinized blood, after which the PBMCs were flash-frozen.

This clonotype originated in a male donor with vitiligo. Specimen: blood. The rearrangement joined TRBV29-1 to TRBJ2-7; TRBD1 lines up with 12 middle nucleotides. CDR3 protein: CSGTGTGGPEQYF. The DNA sequence reads TGCAGCGGGACGGGGACAGGGGGCCCCGAGCAGTACTTC.